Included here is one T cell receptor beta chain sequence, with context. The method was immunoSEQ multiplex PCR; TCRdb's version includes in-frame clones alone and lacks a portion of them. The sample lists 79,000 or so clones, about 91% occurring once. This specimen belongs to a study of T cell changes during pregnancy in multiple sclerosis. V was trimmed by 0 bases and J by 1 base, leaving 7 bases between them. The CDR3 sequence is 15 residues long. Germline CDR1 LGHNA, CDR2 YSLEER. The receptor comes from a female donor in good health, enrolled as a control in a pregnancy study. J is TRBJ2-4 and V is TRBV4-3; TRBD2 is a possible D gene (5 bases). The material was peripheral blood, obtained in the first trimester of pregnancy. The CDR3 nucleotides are TGCGCCAGCAGCCAAGATCCGGGGGCCAAAAACATTCAGTACTTC. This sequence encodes CASSQDPGAKNIQYF.